The subject of this entry is one T cell receptor beta chain. What it binds is unknown. V lost 2 bases and J lost 5, with 7 bases in between. Looked up from germline, CDR1 is GTSNPN and CDR2 is SVGIG (reference sequence). This CDR3 spans 11 amino acids. The deep-level immunoSEQ assay was used. The data were produced by immunoSEQ multiplex PCR, yet TCRdb's version contains in-frame clones alone and is incomplete. The sample records over a million clones, roughly 95% being singletons. This record comes from a study of shared clonotypes between healthy human individuals. Study-wide points: Rarefaction showed that sequencing of sorted subsets was incomplete (despite large depth).

This clonotype originated in a man aged 30-40 years in good health. The sample consisted of naive CD4+ T cells sorted from blood. Subset here: CD45RA+ positively selected. This rearrangement joins TRBV30 to TRBJ2-7; no clear D gene. DNA of the CDR3: TGTGCCTGGAGTCCCCGGGACGAGCAGTACTTC. Translating gives CAWSPRDEQYF.